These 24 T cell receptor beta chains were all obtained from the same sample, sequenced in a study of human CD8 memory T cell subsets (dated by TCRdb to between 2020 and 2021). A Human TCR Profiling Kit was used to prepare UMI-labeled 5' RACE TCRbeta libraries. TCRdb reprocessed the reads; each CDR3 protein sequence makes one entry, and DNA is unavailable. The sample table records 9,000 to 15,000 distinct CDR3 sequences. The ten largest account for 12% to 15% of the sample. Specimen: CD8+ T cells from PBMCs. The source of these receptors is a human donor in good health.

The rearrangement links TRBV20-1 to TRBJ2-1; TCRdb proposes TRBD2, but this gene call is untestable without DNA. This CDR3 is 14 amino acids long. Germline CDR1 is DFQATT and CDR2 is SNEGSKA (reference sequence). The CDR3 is CSASFLAEHNEQFF.

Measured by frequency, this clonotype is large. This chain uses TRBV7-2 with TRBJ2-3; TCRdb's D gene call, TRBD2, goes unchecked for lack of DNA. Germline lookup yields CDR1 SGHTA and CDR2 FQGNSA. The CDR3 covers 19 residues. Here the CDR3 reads CASSLGGLAGVPDTDTQYF. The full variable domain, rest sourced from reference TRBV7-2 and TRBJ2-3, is GAGVSQSPSNKVTEKGKDVELRCDPISGHTALYWYRQSLGQGLEFLIYFQGNSAPDKSGLPSDRFSAERTGGSVSTLTIQRTQQEDSAVYLCASSLGGLAGVPDTDTQYFGPGTRLTVL.

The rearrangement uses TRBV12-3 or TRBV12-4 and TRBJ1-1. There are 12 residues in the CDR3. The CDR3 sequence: CASSLAGAQAFF.

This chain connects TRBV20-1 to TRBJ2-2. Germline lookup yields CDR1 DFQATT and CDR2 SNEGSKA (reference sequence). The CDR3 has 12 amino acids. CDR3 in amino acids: CSARGLPGELFF.

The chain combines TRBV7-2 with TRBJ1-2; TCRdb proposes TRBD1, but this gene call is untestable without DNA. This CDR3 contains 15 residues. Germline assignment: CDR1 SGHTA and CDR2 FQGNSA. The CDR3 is CASSLFGGEVLGYTF.

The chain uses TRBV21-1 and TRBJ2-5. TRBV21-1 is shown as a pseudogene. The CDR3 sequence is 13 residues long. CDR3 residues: CASPFRHQETQYF.

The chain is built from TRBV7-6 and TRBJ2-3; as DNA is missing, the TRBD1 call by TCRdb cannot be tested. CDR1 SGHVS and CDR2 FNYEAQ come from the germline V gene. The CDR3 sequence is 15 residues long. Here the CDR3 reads CASSLGTGSSDTQYF.

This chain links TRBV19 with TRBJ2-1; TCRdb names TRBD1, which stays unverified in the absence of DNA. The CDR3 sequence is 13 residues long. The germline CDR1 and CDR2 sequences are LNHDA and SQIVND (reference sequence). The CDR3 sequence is CASSTRVSNEQFF.

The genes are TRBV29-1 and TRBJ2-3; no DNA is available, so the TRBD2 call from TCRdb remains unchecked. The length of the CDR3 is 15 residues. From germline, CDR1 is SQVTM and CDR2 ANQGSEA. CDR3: CSVEDHLAGEDTQYF.

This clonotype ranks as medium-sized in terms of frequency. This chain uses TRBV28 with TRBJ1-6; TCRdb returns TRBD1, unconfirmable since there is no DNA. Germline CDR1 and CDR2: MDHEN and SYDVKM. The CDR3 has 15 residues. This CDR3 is CASRYRVSYNSPLHF.

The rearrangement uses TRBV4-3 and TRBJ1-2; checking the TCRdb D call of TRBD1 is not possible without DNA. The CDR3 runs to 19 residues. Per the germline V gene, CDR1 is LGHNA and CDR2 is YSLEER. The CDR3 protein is CASSQGSGAATAFPYGYTF.

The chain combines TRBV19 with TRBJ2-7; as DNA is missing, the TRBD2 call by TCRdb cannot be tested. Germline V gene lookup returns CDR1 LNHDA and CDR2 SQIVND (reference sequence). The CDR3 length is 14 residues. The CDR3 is CASSLGLAAYEQYF.

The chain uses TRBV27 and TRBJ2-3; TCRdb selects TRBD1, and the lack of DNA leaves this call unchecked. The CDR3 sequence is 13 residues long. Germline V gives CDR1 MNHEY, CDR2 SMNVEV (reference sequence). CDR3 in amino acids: CASKTGRSDTQYF.

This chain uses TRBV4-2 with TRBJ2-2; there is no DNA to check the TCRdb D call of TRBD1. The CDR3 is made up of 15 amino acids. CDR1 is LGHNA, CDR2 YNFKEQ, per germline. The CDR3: CASSQAGGNTGELFF.

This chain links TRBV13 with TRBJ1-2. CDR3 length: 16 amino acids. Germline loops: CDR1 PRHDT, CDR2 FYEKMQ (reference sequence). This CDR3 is CASSLRLNGLNYGYTF.

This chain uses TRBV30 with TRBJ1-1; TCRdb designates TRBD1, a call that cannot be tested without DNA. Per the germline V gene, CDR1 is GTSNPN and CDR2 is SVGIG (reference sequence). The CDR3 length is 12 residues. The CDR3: CAWRTVFPEAFF.

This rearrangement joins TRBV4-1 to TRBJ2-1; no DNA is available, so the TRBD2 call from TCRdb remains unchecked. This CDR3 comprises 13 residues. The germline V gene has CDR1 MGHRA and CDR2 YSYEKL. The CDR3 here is CASSPPLVEEQFF.

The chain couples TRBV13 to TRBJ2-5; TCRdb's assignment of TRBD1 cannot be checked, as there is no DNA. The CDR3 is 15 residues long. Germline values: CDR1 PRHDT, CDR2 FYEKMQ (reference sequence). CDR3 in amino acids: CASSPNRGHLETQYF. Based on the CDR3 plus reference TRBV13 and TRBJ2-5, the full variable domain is AAGVIQSPRHLIKEKRETATLKCYPIPRHDTVYWYQQGPGQDPQFLISFYEKMQSDKGSIPDRFSAQQFSDYHSELNMSSLELGDSALYFCASSPNRGHLETQYFGPGTRLLVL.

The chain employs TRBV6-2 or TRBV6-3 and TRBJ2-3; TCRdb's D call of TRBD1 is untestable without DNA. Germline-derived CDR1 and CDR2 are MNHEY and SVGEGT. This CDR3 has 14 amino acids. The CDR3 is CASSYRQGGDTQYF.

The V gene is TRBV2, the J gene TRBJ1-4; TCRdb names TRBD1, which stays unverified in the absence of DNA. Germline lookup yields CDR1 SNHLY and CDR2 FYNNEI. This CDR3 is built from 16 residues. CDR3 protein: CASSEAARDFNEKLFF. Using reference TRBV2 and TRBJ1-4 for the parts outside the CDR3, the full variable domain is EPEVTQTPSHQVTQMGQEVILRCVPISNHLYFYWYRQILGQKVEFLVSFYNNEISEKSEIFDDQFSVERPDGSNFTLKIRSTKLEDSAMYFCASSEAARDFNEKLFFGSGTQLSVL.

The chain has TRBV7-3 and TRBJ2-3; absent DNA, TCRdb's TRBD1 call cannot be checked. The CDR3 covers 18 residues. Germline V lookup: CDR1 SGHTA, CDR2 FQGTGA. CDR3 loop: CASSSGTGGPLVTDTQYF.

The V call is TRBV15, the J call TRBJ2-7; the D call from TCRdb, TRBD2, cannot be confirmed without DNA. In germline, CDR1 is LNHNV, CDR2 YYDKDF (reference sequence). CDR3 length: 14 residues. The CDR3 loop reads CATREVGSSYEQYF.

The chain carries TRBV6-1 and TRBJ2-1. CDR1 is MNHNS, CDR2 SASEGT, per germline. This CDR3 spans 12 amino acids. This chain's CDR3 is CASSRGYNEQFF.

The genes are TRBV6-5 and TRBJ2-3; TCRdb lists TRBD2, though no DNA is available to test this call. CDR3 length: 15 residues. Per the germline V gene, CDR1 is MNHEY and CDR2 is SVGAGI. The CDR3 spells CASSYVAGGSDTQYF.